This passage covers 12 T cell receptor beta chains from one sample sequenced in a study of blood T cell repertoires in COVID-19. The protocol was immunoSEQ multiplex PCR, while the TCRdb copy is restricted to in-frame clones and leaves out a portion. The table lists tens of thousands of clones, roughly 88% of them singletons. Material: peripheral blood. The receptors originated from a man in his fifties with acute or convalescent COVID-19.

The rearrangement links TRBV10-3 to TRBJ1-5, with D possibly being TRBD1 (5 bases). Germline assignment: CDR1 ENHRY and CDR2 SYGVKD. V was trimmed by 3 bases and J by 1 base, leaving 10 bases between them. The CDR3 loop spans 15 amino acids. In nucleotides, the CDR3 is TGTGCCATCAGTGAATGGGGCTCGAGCAATCAGCCCCAGCATTTT. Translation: CAISEWGSSNQPQHF.

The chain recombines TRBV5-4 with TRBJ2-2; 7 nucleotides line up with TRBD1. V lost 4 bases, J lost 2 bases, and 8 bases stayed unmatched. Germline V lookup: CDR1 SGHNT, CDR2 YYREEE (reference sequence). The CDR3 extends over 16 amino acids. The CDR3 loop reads CASSPPDRENTGELFF. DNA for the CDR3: TGTGCCAGCAGCCCACCCGACAGGGAAAACACCGGGGAGCTGTTTTTT.

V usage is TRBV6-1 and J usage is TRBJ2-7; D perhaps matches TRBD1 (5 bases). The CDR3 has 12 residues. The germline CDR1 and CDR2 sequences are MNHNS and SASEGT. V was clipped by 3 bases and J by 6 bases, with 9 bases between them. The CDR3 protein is CASSDRVFEQYF. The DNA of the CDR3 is TGTGCCAGCAGTGACAGGGTTTTCGAGCAGTACTTC.

This CDR3 is CASSLSGGYPGELFF. Written as DNA, the CDR3 is TGTGCCAGCAGCTTGTCGGGGGGGTATCCCGGGGAGCTGTTTTTT. The gene calls are TRBV7-9 and TRBJ2-2, with 8 bases identical to TRBD2. V trimming: 3 bases; J trimming: 6 bases; junction bases outside the gene matches: 6. The V gene's germline CDR1 is SEHNR and CDR2 FQNEAQ (reference sequence). The CDR3 sequence is 15 residues long. The full variable domain, rest sourced from reference TRBV7-9 and TRBJ2-2, is DTGVSQNPRHKITKRGQNVTFRCDPISEHNRLYWYRQTLGQGPEFLTYFQNEAQLEKSRLLSDRFSAERPKGSFSTLEIQRTEQGDSAMYLCASSLSGGYPGELFFGEGSRLTVL.

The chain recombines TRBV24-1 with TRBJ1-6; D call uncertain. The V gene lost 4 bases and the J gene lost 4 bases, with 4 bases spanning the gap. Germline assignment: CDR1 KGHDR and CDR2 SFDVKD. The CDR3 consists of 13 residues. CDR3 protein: CATSEQYNSPLHF. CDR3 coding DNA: TGTGCCACCAGTGAACAGTATAATTCACCCCTCCACTTT.

This chain's CDR3 is CASSSLAVEEQFF. CDR3 in DNA: TGTGCCAGCAGTTCCTTAGCCGTCGAGGAGCAGTTCTTC. The V call is TRBV25-1, the J call TRBJ2-1; D gene uncertain. The CDR3 extends over 13 amino acids. V lost 5 bases and J 10 bases, leaving 15 bases between the germline ends. Looked up from germline, CDR1 is MGHDK and CDR2 is SYGVNS.

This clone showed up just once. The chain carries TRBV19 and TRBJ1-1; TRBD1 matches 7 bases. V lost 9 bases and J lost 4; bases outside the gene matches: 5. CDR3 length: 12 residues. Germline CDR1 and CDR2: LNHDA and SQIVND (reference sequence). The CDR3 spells CARAAGGTEAFF. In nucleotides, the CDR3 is TGTGCCAGAGCCGCAGGGGGCACTGAAGCTTTCTTT.

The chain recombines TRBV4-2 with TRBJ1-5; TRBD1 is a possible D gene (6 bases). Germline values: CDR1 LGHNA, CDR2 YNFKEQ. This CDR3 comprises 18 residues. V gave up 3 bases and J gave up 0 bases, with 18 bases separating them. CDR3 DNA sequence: TGTGCCAGCAGCCAGCGAGGGATGGGGGCAGATAGCAATCAGCCCCAGCATTTT. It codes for CASSQRGMGADSNQPQHF.

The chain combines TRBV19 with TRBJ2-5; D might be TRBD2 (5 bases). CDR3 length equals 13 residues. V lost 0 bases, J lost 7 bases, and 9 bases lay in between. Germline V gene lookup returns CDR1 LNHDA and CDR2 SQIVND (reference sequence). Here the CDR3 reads CASSIEVGRTQYF. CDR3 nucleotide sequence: TGTGCCAGTAGTATAGAGGTAGGGAGGACCCAGTACTTC.

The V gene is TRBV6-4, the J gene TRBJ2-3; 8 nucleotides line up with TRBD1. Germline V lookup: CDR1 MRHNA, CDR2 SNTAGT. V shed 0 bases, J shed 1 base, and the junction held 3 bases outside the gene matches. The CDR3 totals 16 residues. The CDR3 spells CASSDSTGQGTDTQYF. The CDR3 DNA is TGTGCCAGCAGTGACTCGACGGGACAGGGCACAGATACGCAGTATTTT.

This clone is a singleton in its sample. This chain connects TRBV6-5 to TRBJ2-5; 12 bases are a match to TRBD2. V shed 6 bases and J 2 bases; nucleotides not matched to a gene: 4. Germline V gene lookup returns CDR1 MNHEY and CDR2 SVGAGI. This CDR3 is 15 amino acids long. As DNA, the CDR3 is TGTGCCAGCAGGAGGACTAGCGGGGCTCAAGAGACCCAGTACTTC. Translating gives CASRRTSGAQETQYF.

The CDR3 region is CAWTSGVRSGNTIYF. The DNA of the CDR3 is TGTGCCTGGACTTCAGGGGTTCGGTCTGGAAACACCATATATTTT. The J gene is TRBJ1-3, the V gene TRBV30; possibly TRBD1 for D (6 bases). Per germline, CDR1 GTSNPN and CDR2 SVGIG (reference sequence). Trimming shortened V by 4 bases and J by 1 base, and 14 bases separated the two germline ends. The CDR3 length is 15 residues.